A selection of T cell receptor beta chains follows, all from one sample in a study of shared T cell receptors in the human thymus. Only in-frame clones appear in the TCRdb table, and some are missing; sequencing was by immunoSEQ multiplex PCR. The sample shows hundreds of thousands of clones, around 82% of them seen only once. The same specimen was also included in a second study, on human thymus T cells.

Source material: thymocytes. All receptors derive from a boy younger than two with a congenital heart defect. The CDR3 runs from the conserved cysteine through the conserved F or W. The D gene is left open where the match is weak. Size values are once, few and many counts, or a class for expanded clones, and some rows have none.

cdr3_nt | cdr3_aa | clone_size | j_call | d_call | v_call
TGTGCCAGCAGTTATGGAGGTACTGAAGCTTTCTTT | CASSYGGTEAFF | . | TRBJ1-1 | . | TRBV6-5
TGCGCCAGCAGTGAGTCCCCGGGGACAGGGGCCTACGAGCAGTACTTC | CASSESPGTGAYEQYF | . | TRBJ2-7 | TRBD1 | TRBV10-2
TGTGCCATCAGTGAGGAAAAGAGACAGGGCCAGCAGTACTTC | CAISEEKRQGQQYF | . | TRBJ2-7 | TRBD1 | TRBV10-3
TGTGCCAGCAGCTCTTGGGCTTCGAACACTGAAGCTTTCTTT | CASSSWASNTEAFF | . | TRBJ1-1 | . | TRBV11-2
TGTGCCAGCAGCTCCCCTGACAGCCCCCATGGCTACACCTTC | CASSSPDSPHGYTF | . | TRBJ1-2 | . | TRBV11-3
TGTGCCAGCAGTTTACTCGGACAGGGGTCCTACAATGAGCAGTTCTTC | CASSLLGQGSYNEQFF | once | TRBJ2-1 | TRBD1 | TRBV28
TGTGCCAGCAGCCCCGGGGGGGATACGCAGTATTTT | CASSPGGDTQYF | . | TRBJ2-3 | TRBD2 | TRBV5-6
TGTGCCAGCAGCTTGACAGGGGGAGGAGAGACCCAGTACTTC | CASSLTGGGETQYF | . | TRBJ2-5 | TRBD1 | TRBV13
TGCGCCAGCAGCCCAGGACACCAAAAGACCTATGGCTACACCTTC | CASSPGHQKTYGYTF | . | TRBJ1-2 | . | TRBV5-1
TGTGCCAGTAGTATAGCCGTTAGAGGGACCCAGTACTTC | CASSIAVRGTQYF | . | TRBJ2-5 | . | TRBV19
TGTGCCACACTAGCGGGAGGCCCCTACACAGATACGCAGTATTTT | CATLAGGPYTDTQYF | few | TRBJ2-3 | TRBD2 | TRBV10-3
TGTGCCAGCAGACTAGCGGGCTCCTACGAGCAGTACTTC | CASRLAGSYEQYF | . | TRBJ2-7 | TRBD2 | TRBV27
TGTGCCAGCAGTGAACGAACGGGAGGTTGGGAGACCCAGTACTTC | CASSERTGGWETQYF | once | TRBJ2-5 | TRBD2 | TRBV6-1
TGTGCCAGCAGCCCCCCGGGTGAAAAACTGTTTTTT | CASSPPGEKLFF | few | TRBJ1-4 | . | TRBV7-9
TGTGCCAGTAGTATGACTGCGAACACAGATACGCAGTATTTT | CASSMTANTDTQYF | . | TRBJ2-3 | . | TRBV19
TGTGCCAGCAACGAACCGGTCCCGGGGGATACGCAGTATTTT | CASNEPVPGDTQYF | . | TRBJ2-3 | . | TRBV6-1
TGTGCCAGCAGCCGGGTCGGGGGGCGCGGTTTATTTCAGTCTGGCCTTAGGGGCTACACCTTC | CASSRVGGRGLFQSGLRGYTF | . | TRBJ1-2 | . | TRBV4-2
TGTGCCACCAGCAGAGCCCCCCCTGGGAGGGGAAACACCATATATTTT | CATSRAPPGRGNTIYF | . | TRBJ1-3 | . | TRBV15
TGCGCCAGCAGCCGTTACTGGGAGCCGGGCACAGATACGCAGTATTTT | CASSRYWEPGTDTQYF | few | TRBJ2-3 | . | TRBV4-3
TGTGCCAGCAGCCGCGGCGGGATAAGCTACAATGAGCAGTTCTTC | CASSRGGISYNEQFF | . | TRBJ2-1 | . | TRBV13
TGTGCCAGCAGCTCAGTGCAGGGAAGGAGTGGGTCTGAAGCTTTCTTT | CASSSVQGRSGSEAFF | . | TRBJ1-1 | . | TRBV11-3
TGTGCCAGCACCCTTAGGGGACTCGCCTACGAGCAGTACTTC | CASTLRGLAYEQYF | . | TRBJ2-7 | . | TRBV11-2
TGTGCCAGCAGCTTTCGACCCTGGGGCACAAAGGGTATTTACAATGAGCAGTTCTTC | CASSFRPWGTKGIYNEQFF | . | TRBJ2-1 | . | TRBV5-6
TGCGCCAGCAGCCAAGATCAGGCGGGGGGCGGCTACGAGCAGTACTTC | CASSQDQAGGGYEQYF | . | TRBJ2-7 | TRBD2 | TRBV4-1
TGTGCCAGCGGGCGGGACGGCTACACCTTC | CASGRDGYTF | . | TRBJ1-2 | . | TRBV6-5
TGTGCCAGCAGCTTAGATCTACAGCGGGAGGGCCTATACAATGAGCAGTTCTTC | CASSLDLQREGLYNEQFF | once | TRBJ2-1 | TRBD2 | TRBV11-2
TGCGCCAGCAGCTTGGCAGGATTAGGTGGCTACACCTTC | CASSLAGLGGYTF | . | TRBJ1-2 | . | TRBV5-1
TGTGCCAGCACGAAAGGTCTAGCGGGATACGAGCAGTACTTC | CASTKGLAGYEQYF | . | TRBJ2-7 | TRBD2 | TRBV28
TGTGCCAGCAGTTACCCCGCGGGAGAAAAGACCGGGGAGCTGTTTTTT | CASSYPAGEKTGELFF | . | TRBJ2-2 | TRBD2 | TRBV6-5
TGCAGCTTAAGACAGGAGAACATAACGGGCACTGAAGCTTTCTTT | CSLRQENITGTEAFF | . | TRBJ1-1 | . | TRBV29-1
TGTGCCAGCAGTTACGAGCCAGGCGTTGCCTACGAGCAGTACTTC | CASSYEPGVAYEQYF | . | TRBJ2-7 | . | TRBV6-6
TGTGCCTGGATGCGGGAAATAGACAGGGCGGGAGGCTACACCTTC | CAWMREIDRAGGYTF | . | TRBJ1-2 | TRBD1 | TRBV30
TGTGCCAGCAGTGCCACTCAGCGGCCGGATGGCTACACCTTC | CASSATQRPDGYTF | . | TRBJ1-2 | . | TRBV28
TGTGCCAGCATTGGGCCACCAGATACGCAGTATTTT | CASIGPPDTQYF | few | TRBJ2-3 | . | TRBV5-6
TGTGCCAGCAGCCAAGGGGGGGCTAGCGGGAGGGCTAACGAGCAGTACTTC | CASSQGGASGRANEQYF | once | TRBJ2-7 | TRBD2 | TRBV14
TGCGCCAGCAGCCAAGAGGATGGGAGTAATGGCCGGAGGTTAAATGAGCAGTTCTTC | CASSQEDGSNGRRLNEQFF | . | TRBJ2-1 | . | TRBV4-3
TGCGCCAGCAGCCACCGCAGGGGGGCCAAAGAGACCCAGTACTTC | CASSHRRGAKETQYF | . | TRBJ2-5 | . | TRBV4-3
TGTGCCAGTAGTGCCGACAGGTCGAACACTGAAGCTTTCTTT | CASSADRSNTEAFF | . | TRBJ1-1 | . | TRBV19
TGTGCCAGCCAGTATACCGCCCGACTAGCGGGGGGCTACGAGCAGTACTTC | CASQYTARLAGGYEQYF | . | TRBJ2-7 | TRBD2 | TRBV11-2
TGTGCCATCAGTGAGTCTCGAGTTGCTCTGCCCCTCACAGGGGGCGATGAGACCCAGTACTTC | CAISESRVALPLTGGDETQYF | . | TRBJ2-5 | TRBD1 | TRBV10-3
TGCGCCAGCAGCTTGGGCAGGGATCCCAATCAGCCCCAGCATTTT | CASSLGRDPNQPQHF | . | TRBJ1-5 | . | TRBV5-1
TGTGCCAGCAGTCCCGGGACAGTTAACACCGGGGAGCTGTTTTTT | CASSPGTVNTGELFF | . | TRBJ2-2 | TRBD1 | TRBV14
TGCGCCAGCTCAGCGGACTCCTACAATGAGCAGTTCTTC | CASSADSYNEQFF | . | TRBJ2-1 | . | TRBV5-1
TGCGCCAGCAGTCAACCCTCAGGGGAAACTGGGGCCAACGTCCTGACTTTC | CASSQPSGETGANVLTF | . | TRBJ2-6 | . | TRBV23-1
TGTGCCACCAGCAGAGAGGAGGAAGGGCCTCCCCCCCTTGGCTCCTACGAGCAGTACTTC | CATSREEEGPPPLGSYEQYF | . | TRBJ2-7 | . | TRBV15
TGTGCCTGGACCAGGCCATTCACAGATACGCAGTATTTT | CAWTRPFTDTQYF | once | TRBJ2-3 | . | TRBV30
TGTGCCAGCAGCTGGCAAGCGGGGGGCTCCTACGAGCAGTACTTC | CASSWQAGGSYEQYF | . | TRBJ2-7 | TRBD2 | TRBV11-2
TGTGCCAGCAGCTTGAGCGGGTTGGATGAAAAACTGTTTTTT | CASSLSGLDEKLFF | . | TRBJ1-4 | . | TRBV5-6
TGCGCCAGCAGCTTCGGGACAGGGTCCTACGAGCAGTACTTC | CASSFGTGSYEQYF | . | TRBJ2-7 | TRBD1 | TRBV5-1
TGTGCCAGTAGGTCAACTCGAGGAGTCTACGAGCAGTACTTC | CASRSTRGVYEQYF | . | TRBJ2-7 | . | TRBV19
TGTGCCACAGAAGGACACGAAACTAACTATGGCTACACCTTC | CATEGHETNYGYTF | few | TRBJ1-2 | . | TRBV6-6
TGTGCCAGCAGCGTTATCCCTACCGTAGCGGGAGGGCCCTACGAGCAGTACTTC | CASSVIPTVAGGPYEQYF | . | TRBJ2-7 | TRBD2 | TRBV28
TGTGCCAGCAGCCCCTTCCAGGCGGGGAACACCGGGGAGCTGTTTTTT | CASSPFQAGNTGELFF | . | TRBJ2-2 | . | TRBV5-6
TGTGCCAGCAGCCCCTCCGGGAGTGGGGAGACCCAGTACTTC | CASSPSGSGETQYF | . | TRBJ2-5 | . | TRBV7-2
TGTGCCAGCAGGGGGACTAGCGGGCGATACCCCTCCTACGAGCAGTACTTC | CASRGTSGRYPSYEQYF | . | TRBJ2-7 | TRBD2 | TRBV2